These 21 T cell receptor beta chains came from one sample sequenced in a study of T cells in Graves' hyperthyroidism and ophthalmopathy. RNA transcripts served as the template for amplifying TCR beta CDR3 regions. The study used the HTBI primer set for a first-round RT-PCR of the TCR CDR3. MiXCR was run by TCRdb on the multiplex PCR reads, yielding one entry per CDR3 protein. The sample shows some 760,000 distinct CDR3 sequences, roughly 15% of them seen only once. Source material: blood. The receptor source for this set is a woman younger than 30 with Graves' hyperthyroidism.

Remarks on this clonotype: A read error may be the cause here, since a much bigger clone is one base away. V gene TRBV18 combines with J gene TRBJ2-3; D remains ambiguous. From germline, CDR1 is KGHSH and CDR2 LQKENI. The CDR3 runs to 14 residues. V lost 3 bases and J lost 1, with 8 bases in between. This CDR3 reads CASSPFEGTDTQYF. In nucleotides, the CDR3 is TGTGCCAGCTCACCCTTCGAGGGCACAGATACGCAGTATTTT.

This clonotype was detected ten times or more. The chain has TRBV3-1 and TRBJ2-3; TRBD1 matches 10 bases. V shed 4 bases and J 7 bases; nucleotides not matched to a gene: 5. The CDR3 is 14 amino acids. The germline V gene has CDR1 LGHDT and CDR2 YNNKEL (reference sequence). CDR3: CASSLGQGGHTQYF. The CDR3 DNA reads TGTGCCAGCAGCCTTGGACAGGGGGGACATACGCAGTATTTT.

At least ten counts were recorded for this clonotype. The rearrangement uses TRBV28 and TRBJ2-5, with 13 nucleotides matching TRBD2. V was pared by 8 bases and J by 5 bases, with 8 bases of the junction left unmatched. This CDR3 spans 15 amino acids. CDR1 and CDR2 (germline): MDHEN, SYDVKM. The CDR3: CASGQLAGGWETQYF. The CDR3 coding sequence is TGTGCCAGCGGCCAACTAGCGGGAGGGTGGGAGACCCAGTACTTC.

This clonotype was picked up many times. The chain combines TRBV9 with TRBJ2-1; 7 nucleotides agree with TRBD1. V shed 4 bases and J 4 bases; nucleotides not matched to a gene: 8. CDR1 is SGDLS and CDR2 is YYNGEE in the germline V gene. The CDR3 extends over 15 amino acids. The CDR3 is CASSPGDSYYNEQFF. For the CDR3, the DNA is TGTGCCAGCAGCCCCGGGGACAGTTATTACAATGAGCAGTTCTTC. The full variable domain, its missing parts supplied by reference TRBV9 and TRBJ2-1, is DSGVTQTPKHLITATGQRVTLRCSPRSGDLSVYWYQQSLDQGLQFLIQYYNGEERAKGNILERFSAQQFPDLHSELNLSSLELGDSALYFCASSPGDSYYNEQFFGPGTRLTVL.

This clonotype was found a few times. The V and J genes are TRBV20-1 and TRBJ2-2; 12 bases line up with TRBD1. The CDR3 is 15 residues long. Looked up from germline, CDR1 is DFQATT and CDR2 is SNEGSKA (reference sequence). The J segment lost 15 bases and the V segment lost 3 bases, leaving 14 bases of the junction unmatched. CDR3 in amino acids: CSASRGTGGVMRMFF. The CDR3 DNA is TGCAGTGCTAGTAGGGGGACAGGGGGCGTTATGAGGATGTTTTTT.

This clonotype was detected ten times or more. The chain joins TRBV6-2 or TRBV6-3 to TRBJ1-1, with 7 positions matching TRBD1. The germline V gene has CDR1 MNHEY and CDR2 SVGEGT. V shed 3 bases and J 3 bases; nucleotides not matched to a gene: 22. The CDR3 is 20 residues long. The CDR3 sequence is CASSYERYKGQEGLDTEAFF. CDR3 bases: TGTGCCAGCAGTTATGAAAGATATAAAGGACAGGAGGGCTTAGACACTGAAGCTTTCTTT.

On this clonotype: Just one base apart from a much larger clone, this may be a read error. V gene TRBV24-1 combines with J gene TRBJ2-5, with D hard to call. The V gene's germline CDR1 is KGHDR and CDR2 SFDVKD. The CDR3 consists of 15 residues. V was clipped by 6 bases and J by 4 bases, with 17 bases between them. CDR3 amino acids: CATSLGGQKGETQYF. Written as DNA, the CDR3 is TGTGCCACCAGTCTCGGTGGGCAGAAGGGAGAGACCCAGTACTTC.

Many counts were recorded for this clonotype. CDR3 sequence reads: CSARSGLLLAEAFF. The CDR3 DNA follows: TGCAGTGCTAGATCAGGACTCCTTTTAGCTGAAGCTTTCTTT. V and J are TRBV20-1 and TRBJ1-1, with no clear D. V was pared by 2 bases and J by 6 bases, with 16 bases between. The germline gives CDR1 DFQATT, CDR2 SNEGSKA (reference sequence). The CDR3 spans 14 residues.

As regards this clonotype: A much larger clonotype is one base distant, so this may be a read error. This likely comes from a read error, as the CDR3 has no conserved phenylalanine or tryptophan at its end. This chain uses TRBV3-1 with TRBJ1-1; D unclear. Germline V CDR1 and CDR2: LGHDT, YNNKEL (reference sequence). The CDR3 covers 21 residues. Trimming pared 3 bases from V and 4 bases from J, leaving 33 bases between. CDR3 coding DNA: TGTGCCAGCAGCCATTTGACCCCCAGGAGAGGCCCCCTTGTCCCGGCCACTGAAGCTTTCTTA. Translation gives CASSHLTPRRGPLVPATEAFL.

In its sample, this clonotype was seen a few times. This sequence joins TRBV19 and TRBJ2-7; D may be TRBD2 (5 bases). V was pared by 2 bases and J by 3 bases, with 17 bases between. The CDR3 contains 16 residues. CDR1 is LNHDA, CDR2 SQIVND, per germline (reference sequence). CDR3 in amino acids: CASSILERSARYEQYF. The DNA of the CDR3 is TGTGCCAGTAGTATATTGGAGCGGTCCGCCCGCTACGAGCAGTACTTC.

The chain combines TRBV29-1 with TRBJ2-2; D is uncertain. CDR1 SQVTM and CDR2 ANQGSEA come from the germline V gene. Trimming cost V 5 bases and J 3 bases, with 10 bases left between them. The CDR3 covers 13 residues. CDR3 in DNA: TGCAGCGTTTGGTTAATATACACCGGGGAGCTGTTTTTT. Amino acid sequence: CSVWLIYTGELFF.

The V and J genes are TRBV6-5 and TRBJ2-5; no reliable D call. V was clipped by 0 bases and J by 7 bases, with 12 bases between them. The CDR3 length is 14 residues. CDR1 and CDR2 (germline): MNHEY, SVGAGI. The CDR3 nucleotides read TGTGCCAGCAGTTACTCGGAAGGGTTAGGGACCCAGTACTTC. Its translation is CASSYSEGLGTQYF.

The rearrangement uses TRBV18 and TRBJ2-7, with D unresolved. V lost 4 bases and J lost 0, with 16 bases in between. The CDR3 runs to 16 residues. CDR1 is KGHSH and CDR2 is LQKENI in the germline V gene. CDR3 sequence (DNA): TGTGCCAGCTCACAACTCCGGAGACGGCGCTCCTACGAGCAGTACTTC. Amino acid sequence: CASSQLRRRRSYEQYF. Variable domain in full (rest from reference TRBV18 and TRBJ2-7): NAGVMQNPRHLVRRRGQEARLRCSPMKGHSHVYWYRQLPEEGLKFMVYLQKENIIDESGMPKERFSAEFPKEGPSILRIQQVVRGDSAAYFCASSQLRRRRSYEQYFGPGTRLTVT.

This clonotype was counted ten times or more. The chain has TRBV11-2 and TRBJ1-1, with 7 bases matching TRBD1. The J segment lost 0 bases and the V segment lost 5 bases, leaving 9 bases of the junction unmatched. The CDR3 is 16 residues long. The germline V gene encodes CDR1 SGHAT and CDR2 FQNNGV. CDR3 in DNA: TGTGCCAGCAGCCCCCGACAGGGAAGTCTGAACACTGAAGCTTTCTTT. Translation: CASSPRQGSLNTEAFF.

Here the CDR3 DNA reads TGTGCCAGCAGGAGGGACAGGGGGCTTTGGTCACCCCTCCACTTT. It codes for CASRRDRGLWSPLHF. This chain connects TRBV2 to TRBJ1-6, with TRBD1 matching 12 bases. After removal of 6 bases from V and 10 bases from J, the junction contained 7 bases not matched to a gene. This CDR3 contains 15 residues. Germline CDR1 SNHLY, CDR2 FYNNEI.

This clonotype was detected many times. The V gene is TRBV2, the J gene TRBJ2-1; tentative D call: TRBD1 (8 bases). Trimming stripped 1 base from V and 8 bases from J, with 12 bases between. There are 14 residues in the CDR3. Germline V gene data show CDR1 as SNHLY and CDR2 as FYNNEI. Written as DNA, the CDR3 is TGTGCCAGCAGTGAAGACAGGGGGGGCTATGAGCAGTTCTTC. Its protein product is CASSEDRGGYEQFF. Filled out from reference TRBV2 and TRBJ2-1, the complete variable domain reads EPEVTQTPSHQVTQMGQEVILRCVPISNHLYFYWYRQILGQKVEFLVSFYNNEISEKSEIFDDQFSVERPDGSNFTLKIRSTKLEDSAMYFCASSEDRGGYEQFFGPGTRLTVL.

V is TRBV20-1 and J is TRBJ2-7; D is perhaps TRBD1 (6 bases). Germline-derived CDR1 and CDR2 are DFQATT and SNEGSKA (reference sequence). Trimming removed 4 bases from V and 6 bases from J, with 22 bases in between. The CDR3 length is 15 residues. CDR3 DNA sequence: TGCAGTGCTAACCTAAACAGGGTCCATCATACCGAGCAGTACTTC. Translating gives CSANLNRVHHTEQYF.

A word on this clonotype: It may be a read error: a sequence one base away is much more abundant. Here the CDR3 omits its conserved ending phenylalanine or tryptophan, so a read error is the likely source. This sequence joins TRBV7-8 and TRBJ2-3, with 8 nucleotides matching TRBD1. This CDR3 has 16 amino acids. J gave up 4 bases and V 4 bases, and 10 bases lay outside the gene matches. Per the germline V gene, CDR1 is SGHVS and CDR2 is FQNEAQ. CDR3 nucleotide sequence: TGTGCCAGCAGCTCCCGGGACAGGCTGTTGTCAGATACGCAGTATCTT. As protein: CASSSRDRLLSDTQYL.

The rearrangement uses TRBV29-1 and TRBJ2-2, with D uncertain. The CDR3 loop spans 12 amino acids. Trimming removed 7 bases at V and 4 bases at J, with 10 bases between. Germline assignment: CDR1 SQVTM and CDR2 ANQGSEA. The CDR3 here is CSADLTTGELFF. The CDR3 DNA reads TGCAGCGCCGATCTAACCACCGGGGAGCTGTTTTTT.

The chain couples TRBV14 to TRBJ1-4; no clear D gene. V lost 5 bases, J lost 0 bases, and 10 bases lay in between. The CDR3 consists of 15 residues. Germline-derived CDR1 and CDR2 are SGHDN and FVKESK. For the CDR3, the DNA is TGTGCCAGCAGCTACCGACAAGCAACTAATGAAAAACTGTTTTTT. Amino acid sequence: CASSYRQATNEKLFF.

This clonotype was seen at least ten times. The CDR3 sequence is CASSLDGPSNYGYTF. CDR3 DNA sequence: TGTGCCAGCAGCTTGGACGGACCGTCTAACTATGGCTACACCTTC. The chain employs TRBV5-8 and TRBJ1-2, with D unclear. The germline CDR1 and CDR2 sequences are SGHTS and YDEGEE. Trimming took off 0 bases at V and 0 bases at J, with 9 bases between the two ends. The length of the CDR3 is 15 residues.